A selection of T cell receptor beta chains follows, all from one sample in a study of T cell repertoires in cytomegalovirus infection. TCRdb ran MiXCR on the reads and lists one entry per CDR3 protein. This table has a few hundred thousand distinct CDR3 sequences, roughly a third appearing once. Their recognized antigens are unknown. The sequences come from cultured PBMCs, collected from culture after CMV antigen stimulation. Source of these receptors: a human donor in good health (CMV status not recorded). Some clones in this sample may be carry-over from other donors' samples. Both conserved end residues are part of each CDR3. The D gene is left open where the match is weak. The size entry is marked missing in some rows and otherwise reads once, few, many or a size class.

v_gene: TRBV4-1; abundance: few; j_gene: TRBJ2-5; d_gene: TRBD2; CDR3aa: CASSQGSTSDLVETQYF; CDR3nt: TGCGCCAGCAGCCAAGGCAGTACTAGCGATTTGGTGGAGACCCAGTACTTC
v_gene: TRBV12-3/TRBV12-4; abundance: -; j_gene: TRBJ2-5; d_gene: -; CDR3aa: CASSLNLSPREETQYF; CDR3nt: TGTGCCAGCAGTTTGAATTTAAGTCCCAGGGAAGAGACCCAGTACTTC
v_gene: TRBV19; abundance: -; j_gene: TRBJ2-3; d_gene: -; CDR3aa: CASSQPRPGGTDTQYF; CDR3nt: TGTGCCAGTAGTCAACCACGACCCGGGGGCACAGATACGCAGTATTTT
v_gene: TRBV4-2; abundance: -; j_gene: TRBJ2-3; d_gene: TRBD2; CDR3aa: CASSQDRLAGSSTDTQYF; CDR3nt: TGTGCCAGCAGCCAAGATCGTCTAGCGGGATCAAGCACAGATACGCAGTATTTT
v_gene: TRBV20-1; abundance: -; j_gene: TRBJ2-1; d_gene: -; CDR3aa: CSARATYNEQFF; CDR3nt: TGCAGTGCTAGAGCAACTTACAATGAGCAGTTCTTC
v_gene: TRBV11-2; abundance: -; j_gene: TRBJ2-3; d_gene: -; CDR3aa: CASTSRGPRTQYF; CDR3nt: TGTGCCAGCACCTCTCGGGGCCCGAGGACGCAGTATTTT
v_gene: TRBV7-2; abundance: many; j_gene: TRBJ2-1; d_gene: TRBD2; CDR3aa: CASSSPTRTSGSRGSYNEQFF; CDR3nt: TGTGCCAGCAGCTCTCCGACCAGGACTAGCGGGAGTCGTGGTTCCTACAATGAGCAGTTCTTC
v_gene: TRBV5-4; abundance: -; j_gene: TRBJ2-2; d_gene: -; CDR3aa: CASSLAWQNTGELFF; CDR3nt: TGTGCCAGCAGCTTGGCCTGGCAGAACACCGGGGAGCTGTTTTTT
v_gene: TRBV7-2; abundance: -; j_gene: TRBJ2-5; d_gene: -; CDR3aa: CASSLRGRQGRETQYF; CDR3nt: TGTGCCAGCAGCTTAAGAGGCAGGCAGGGGCGAGAGACCCAGTACTTC
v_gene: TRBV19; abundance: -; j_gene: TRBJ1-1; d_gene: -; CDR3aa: CASSNRGGHTEAFF; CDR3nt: TGTGCCAGTAGTAATAGGGGAGGTCACACTGAAGCTTTCTTT
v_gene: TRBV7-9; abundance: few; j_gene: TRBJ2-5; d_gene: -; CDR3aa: CASSYGGGSQETQYF; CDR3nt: TGTGCCAGCAGCTACGGTGGAGGGTCACAAGAGACCCAGTACTTC
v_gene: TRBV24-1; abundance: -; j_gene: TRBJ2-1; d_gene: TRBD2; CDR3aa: CATSLEAGAYNEQFF; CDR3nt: TGTGCCACCAGTCTAGAAGCGGGAGCCTACAATGAGCAGTTCTTC
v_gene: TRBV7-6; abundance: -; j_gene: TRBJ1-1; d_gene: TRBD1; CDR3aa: CASSLRGTENPLEAFF; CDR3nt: TGTGCCAGCAGCTTAAGGGGGACAGAGAACCCCTTAGAAGCTTTCTTT
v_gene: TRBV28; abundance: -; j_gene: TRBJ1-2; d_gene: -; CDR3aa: CAADRGYSGYTF; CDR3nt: TGTGCCGCAGACAGAGGATATTCTGGCTACACCTTC
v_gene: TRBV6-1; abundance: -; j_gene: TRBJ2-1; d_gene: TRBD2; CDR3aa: CASSSGGLSYNEQFF; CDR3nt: TGTGCCAGCAGCAGCGGGGGGCTCTCCTACAATGAGCAGTTCTTC
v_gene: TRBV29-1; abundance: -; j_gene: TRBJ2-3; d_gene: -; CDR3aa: CSALRGATDTQYF; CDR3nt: TGCAGCGCTCTGAGGGGGGCCACAGATACGCAGTATTTT
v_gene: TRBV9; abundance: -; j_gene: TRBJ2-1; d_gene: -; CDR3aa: CASSVGFQAYNEQFF; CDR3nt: TGTGCCAGCAGCGTAGGGTTTCAAGCCTACAATGAGCAGTTCTTC
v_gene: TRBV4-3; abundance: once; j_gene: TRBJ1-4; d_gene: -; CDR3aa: CASSATGSTNEKLFF; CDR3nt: TGCGCCAGCAGCGCGACTGGCTCAACTAATGAAAAACTGTTTTTT
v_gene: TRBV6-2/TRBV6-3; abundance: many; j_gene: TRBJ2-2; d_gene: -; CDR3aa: CASSTGTKNTGELFF; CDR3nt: TGTGCCAGCAGTACCGGGACCAAGAACACCGGGGAGCTGTTTTTT
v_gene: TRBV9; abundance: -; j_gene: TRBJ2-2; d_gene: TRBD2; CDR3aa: CASKPGLNTGELFF; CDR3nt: TGTGCCAGCAAACCGGGACTAAACACCGGGGAGCTGTTTTTT
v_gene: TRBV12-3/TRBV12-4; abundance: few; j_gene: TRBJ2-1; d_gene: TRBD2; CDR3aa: CASRRIAGEYNEQFF; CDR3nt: TGTGCCAGCCGGCGGATAGCGGGAGAGTACAATGAGCAGTTCTTC
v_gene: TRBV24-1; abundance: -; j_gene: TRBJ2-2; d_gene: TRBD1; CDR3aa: CATSDADRAATGELFF; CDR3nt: TGTGCCACCAGTGACGCGGACAGGGCGGCCACCGGGGAGCTGTTTTTT
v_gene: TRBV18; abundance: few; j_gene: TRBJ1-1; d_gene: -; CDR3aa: CASSSDLLAEAFF; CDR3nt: TGTGCCAGCTCATCGGACCTACTAGCTGAAGCTTTCTTT
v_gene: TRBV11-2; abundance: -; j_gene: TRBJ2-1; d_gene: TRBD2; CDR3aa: CASSLGRLAGVRNEQFF; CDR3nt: TGTGCCAGCAGCTTAGGAAGACTAGCGGGAGTTAGGAATGAGCAGTTCTTC
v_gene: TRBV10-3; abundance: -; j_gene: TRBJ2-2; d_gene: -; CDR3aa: CAITASVGVNTGELFF; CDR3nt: TGTGCCATCACCGCTTCCGTAGGAGTGAACACCGGGGAGCTGTTTTTT
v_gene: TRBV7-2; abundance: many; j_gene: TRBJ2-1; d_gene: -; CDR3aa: CASSHPRGSGNEQFF; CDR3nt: TGTGCCAGCAGCCACCCTCGGGGTAGCGGTAATGAGCAGTTCTTC
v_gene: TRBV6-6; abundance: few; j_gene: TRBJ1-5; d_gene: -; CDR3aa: CASTKLDSNQPQHF; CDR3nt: TGTGCCAGCACTAAATTGGATAGCAATCAGCCCCAGCATTTT
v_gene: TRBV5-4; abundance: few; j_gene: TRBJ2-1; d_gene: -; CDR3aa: CASSLSARANNEQFF; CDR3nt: TGTGCCAGCAGCTTGAGTGCGCGGGCGAACAATGAGCAGTTCTTC
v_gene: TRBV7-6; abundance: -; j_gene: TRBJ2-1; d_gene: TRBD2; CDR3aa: CASSSMTSEYYNEQFF; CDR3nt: TGTGCCAGCAGCTCGATGACTAGCGAGTACTACAATGAGCAGTTCTTC
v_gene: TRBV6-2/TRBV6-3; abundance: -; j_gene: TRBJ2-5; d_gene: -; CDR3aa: CASRPRTTRETQYF; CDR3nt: TGTGCCAGCAGACCGAGGACTACCCGGGAGACCCAGTACTTC
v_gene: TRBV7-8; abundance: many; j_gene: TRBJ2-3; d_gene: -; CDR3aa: CASSLKIDLRSDTQYF; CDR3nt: TGTGCCAGCAGCTTAAAAATCGACCTCCGTTCGGATACGCAGTATTTT
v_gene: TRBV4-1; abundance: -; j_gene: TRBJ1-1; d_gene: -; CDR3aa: CASSQDPSSQPEAFF; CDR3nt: TGCGCCAGCAGCCAAGATCCTAGCAGCCAGCCTGAAGCTTTCTTT
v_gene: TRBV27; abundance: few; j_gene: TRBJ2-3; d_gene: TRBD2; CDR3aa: CASSLVAGGREDTQYF; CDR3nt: TGTGCCAGCAGCCTCGTAGCGGGAGGACGGGAAGATACGCAGTATTTT
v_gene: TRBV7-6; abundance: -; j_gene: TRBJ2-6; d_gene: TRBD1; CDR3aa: CASTQTGVSPGANVLTF; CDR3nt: TGTGCCAGCACCCAGACAGGGGTATCGCCCGGGGCCAACGTCCTGACTTTC
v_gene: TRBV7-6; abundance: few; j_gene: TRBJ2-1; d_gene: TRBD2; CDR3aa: CASRILAGDYNEQFF; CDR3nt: TGTGCCAGCAGGATCCTAGCGGGAGACTACAATGAGCAGTTCTTC
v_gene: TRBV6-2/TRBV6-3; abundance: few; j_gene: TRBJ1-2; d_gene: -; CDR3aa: CASTQYPSVYGYTF; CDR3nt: TGTGCCAGCACCCAGTACCCAAGCGTCTATGGCTACACCTTC
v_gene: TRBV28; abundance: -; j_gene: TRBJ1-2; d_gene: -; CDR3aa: CASRGRTFYGYTF; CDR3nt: TGTGCCAGCAGGGGGAGGACGTTCTATGGCTACACCTTC
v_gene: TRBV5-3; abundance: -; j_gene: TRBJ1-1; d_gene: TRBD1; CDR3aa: CASSRQGRVEAFF; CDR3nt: TGTGCCAGCAGCCGACAGGGTAGGGTCGAAGCTTTCTTT
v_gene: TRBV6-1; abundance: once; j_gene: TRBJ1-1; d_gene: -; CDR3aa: CASKPSGDTEAFF; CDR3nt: TGTGCCAGCAAACCTTCAGGGGACACTGAAGCTTTCTTT
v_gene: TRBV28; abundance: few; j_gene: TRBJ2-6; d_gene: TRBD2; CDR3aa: CASSSWGLGESGANVLTF; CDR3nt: TGTGCCAGCAGTTCCTGGGGACTAGGAGAATCTGGGGCCAACGTCCTGACTTTC
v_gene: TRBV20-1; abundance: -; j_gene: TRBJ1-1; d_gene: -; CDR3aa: CSARGGLTAYTEAFF; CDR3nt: TGCAGTGCTAGAGGGGGTTTGACAGCTTACACTGAAGCTTTCTTT
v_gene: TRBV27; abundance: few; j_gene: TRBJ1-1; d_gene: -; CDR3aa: CASSSGDNTEAFF; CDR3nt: TGTGCCAGCAGTTCGGGGGATAACACTGAAGCTTTCTTT
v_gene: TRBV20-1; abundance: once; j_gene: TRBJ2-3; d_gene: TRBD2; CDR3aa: CSARRPGGTDTQYF; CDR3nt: TGCAGTGCTCGCCGTCCGGGAGGGACAGATACGCAGTATTTT
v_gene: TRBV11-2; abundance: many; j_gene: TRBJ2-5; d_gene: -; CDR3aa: CASSLVPTRQETQYF; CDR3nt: TGTGCCAGCAGCTTAGTCCCGACTCGACAAGAGACCCAGTACTTC
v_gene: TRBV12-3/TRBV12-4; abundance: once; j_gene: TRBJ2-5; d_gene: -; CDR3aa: CASPVRRETQYF; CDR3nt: TGTGCCAGCCCTGTAAGGCGAGAGACCCAGTACTTC
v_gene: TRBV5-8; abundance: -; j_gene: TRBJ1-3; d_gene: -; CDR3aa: CASSLGTRTTGNTIYF; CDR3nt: TGTGCCAGCAGCTTGGGGACCAGGACAACTGGAAACACCATATATTTT
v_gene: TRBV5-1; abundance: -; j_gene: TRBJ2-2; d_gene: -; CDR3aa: CASSPSGHLTGELFF; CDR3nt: TGCGCCAGCAGCCCCTCGGGACATCTCACCGGGGAGCTGTTTTTT
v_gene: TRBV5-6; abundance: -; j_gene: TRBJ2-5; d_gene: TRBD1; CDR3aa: CASSIGQGGETQYF; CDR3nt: TGTGCCAGCAGCATTGGACAGGGTGGGGAGACCCAGTACTTC
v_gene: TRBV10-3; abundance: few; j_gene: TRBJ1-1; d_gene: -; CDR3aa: CAIRESEGGQTEAFF; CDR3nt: TGTGCCATCAGAGAAAGCGAGGGGGGGCAGACTGAAGCTTTCTTT
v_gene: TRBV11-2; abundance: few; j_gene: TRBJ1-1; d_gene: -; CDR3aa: CASSLDLAAEAFF; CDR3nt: TGTGCCAGCAGCTTAGACCTGGCGGCGGAAGCTTTCTTT
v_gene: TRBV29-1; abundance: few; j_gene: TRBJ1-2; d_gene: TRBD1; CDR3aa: CSVEDGVAGQGYGYTF; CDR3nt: TGCAGCGTTGAAGATGGGGTGGCGGGACAGGGCTATGGCTACACCTTC
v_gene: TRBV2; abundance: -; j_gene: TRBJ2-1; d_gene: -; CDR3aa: CASAGGLYNEQFF; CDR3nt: TGTGCCAGCGCCGGGGGACTTTACAATGAGCAGTTCTTC
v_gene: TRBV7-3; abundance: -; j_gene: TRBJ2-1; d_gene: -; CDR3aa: CASSPQFPSSYNEQFF; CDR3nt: TGTGCCAGCAGCCCCCAGTTCCCCAGCTCCTACAATGAGCAGTTCTTC
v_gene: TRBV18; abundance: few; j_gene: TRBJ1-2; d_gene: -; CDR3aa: CASSPGVANYGYTF; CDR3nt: TGTGCCAGCTCACCAGGGGTTGCTAACTATGGCTACACCTTC
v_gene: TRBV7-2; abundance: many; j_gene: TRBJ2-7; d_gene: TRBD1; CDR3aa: CASSLTGRGLGEQYF; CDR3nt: TGTGCCAGCAGCTTAACGGGCAGGGGGCTAGGAGAGCAGTACTTC
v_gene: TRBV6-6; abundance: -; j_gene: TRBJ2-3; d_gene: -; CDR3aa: CASRWDTDTQYF; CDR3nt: TGTGCCAGCAGATGGGACACAGATACGCAGTATTTT
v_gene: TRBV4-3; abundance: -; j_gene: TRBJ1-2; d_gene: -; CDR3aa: CASSQADSLINYGYTF; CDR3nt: TGCGCCAGCAGCCAGGCGGACAGCTTGATTAACTATGGCTACACCTTC